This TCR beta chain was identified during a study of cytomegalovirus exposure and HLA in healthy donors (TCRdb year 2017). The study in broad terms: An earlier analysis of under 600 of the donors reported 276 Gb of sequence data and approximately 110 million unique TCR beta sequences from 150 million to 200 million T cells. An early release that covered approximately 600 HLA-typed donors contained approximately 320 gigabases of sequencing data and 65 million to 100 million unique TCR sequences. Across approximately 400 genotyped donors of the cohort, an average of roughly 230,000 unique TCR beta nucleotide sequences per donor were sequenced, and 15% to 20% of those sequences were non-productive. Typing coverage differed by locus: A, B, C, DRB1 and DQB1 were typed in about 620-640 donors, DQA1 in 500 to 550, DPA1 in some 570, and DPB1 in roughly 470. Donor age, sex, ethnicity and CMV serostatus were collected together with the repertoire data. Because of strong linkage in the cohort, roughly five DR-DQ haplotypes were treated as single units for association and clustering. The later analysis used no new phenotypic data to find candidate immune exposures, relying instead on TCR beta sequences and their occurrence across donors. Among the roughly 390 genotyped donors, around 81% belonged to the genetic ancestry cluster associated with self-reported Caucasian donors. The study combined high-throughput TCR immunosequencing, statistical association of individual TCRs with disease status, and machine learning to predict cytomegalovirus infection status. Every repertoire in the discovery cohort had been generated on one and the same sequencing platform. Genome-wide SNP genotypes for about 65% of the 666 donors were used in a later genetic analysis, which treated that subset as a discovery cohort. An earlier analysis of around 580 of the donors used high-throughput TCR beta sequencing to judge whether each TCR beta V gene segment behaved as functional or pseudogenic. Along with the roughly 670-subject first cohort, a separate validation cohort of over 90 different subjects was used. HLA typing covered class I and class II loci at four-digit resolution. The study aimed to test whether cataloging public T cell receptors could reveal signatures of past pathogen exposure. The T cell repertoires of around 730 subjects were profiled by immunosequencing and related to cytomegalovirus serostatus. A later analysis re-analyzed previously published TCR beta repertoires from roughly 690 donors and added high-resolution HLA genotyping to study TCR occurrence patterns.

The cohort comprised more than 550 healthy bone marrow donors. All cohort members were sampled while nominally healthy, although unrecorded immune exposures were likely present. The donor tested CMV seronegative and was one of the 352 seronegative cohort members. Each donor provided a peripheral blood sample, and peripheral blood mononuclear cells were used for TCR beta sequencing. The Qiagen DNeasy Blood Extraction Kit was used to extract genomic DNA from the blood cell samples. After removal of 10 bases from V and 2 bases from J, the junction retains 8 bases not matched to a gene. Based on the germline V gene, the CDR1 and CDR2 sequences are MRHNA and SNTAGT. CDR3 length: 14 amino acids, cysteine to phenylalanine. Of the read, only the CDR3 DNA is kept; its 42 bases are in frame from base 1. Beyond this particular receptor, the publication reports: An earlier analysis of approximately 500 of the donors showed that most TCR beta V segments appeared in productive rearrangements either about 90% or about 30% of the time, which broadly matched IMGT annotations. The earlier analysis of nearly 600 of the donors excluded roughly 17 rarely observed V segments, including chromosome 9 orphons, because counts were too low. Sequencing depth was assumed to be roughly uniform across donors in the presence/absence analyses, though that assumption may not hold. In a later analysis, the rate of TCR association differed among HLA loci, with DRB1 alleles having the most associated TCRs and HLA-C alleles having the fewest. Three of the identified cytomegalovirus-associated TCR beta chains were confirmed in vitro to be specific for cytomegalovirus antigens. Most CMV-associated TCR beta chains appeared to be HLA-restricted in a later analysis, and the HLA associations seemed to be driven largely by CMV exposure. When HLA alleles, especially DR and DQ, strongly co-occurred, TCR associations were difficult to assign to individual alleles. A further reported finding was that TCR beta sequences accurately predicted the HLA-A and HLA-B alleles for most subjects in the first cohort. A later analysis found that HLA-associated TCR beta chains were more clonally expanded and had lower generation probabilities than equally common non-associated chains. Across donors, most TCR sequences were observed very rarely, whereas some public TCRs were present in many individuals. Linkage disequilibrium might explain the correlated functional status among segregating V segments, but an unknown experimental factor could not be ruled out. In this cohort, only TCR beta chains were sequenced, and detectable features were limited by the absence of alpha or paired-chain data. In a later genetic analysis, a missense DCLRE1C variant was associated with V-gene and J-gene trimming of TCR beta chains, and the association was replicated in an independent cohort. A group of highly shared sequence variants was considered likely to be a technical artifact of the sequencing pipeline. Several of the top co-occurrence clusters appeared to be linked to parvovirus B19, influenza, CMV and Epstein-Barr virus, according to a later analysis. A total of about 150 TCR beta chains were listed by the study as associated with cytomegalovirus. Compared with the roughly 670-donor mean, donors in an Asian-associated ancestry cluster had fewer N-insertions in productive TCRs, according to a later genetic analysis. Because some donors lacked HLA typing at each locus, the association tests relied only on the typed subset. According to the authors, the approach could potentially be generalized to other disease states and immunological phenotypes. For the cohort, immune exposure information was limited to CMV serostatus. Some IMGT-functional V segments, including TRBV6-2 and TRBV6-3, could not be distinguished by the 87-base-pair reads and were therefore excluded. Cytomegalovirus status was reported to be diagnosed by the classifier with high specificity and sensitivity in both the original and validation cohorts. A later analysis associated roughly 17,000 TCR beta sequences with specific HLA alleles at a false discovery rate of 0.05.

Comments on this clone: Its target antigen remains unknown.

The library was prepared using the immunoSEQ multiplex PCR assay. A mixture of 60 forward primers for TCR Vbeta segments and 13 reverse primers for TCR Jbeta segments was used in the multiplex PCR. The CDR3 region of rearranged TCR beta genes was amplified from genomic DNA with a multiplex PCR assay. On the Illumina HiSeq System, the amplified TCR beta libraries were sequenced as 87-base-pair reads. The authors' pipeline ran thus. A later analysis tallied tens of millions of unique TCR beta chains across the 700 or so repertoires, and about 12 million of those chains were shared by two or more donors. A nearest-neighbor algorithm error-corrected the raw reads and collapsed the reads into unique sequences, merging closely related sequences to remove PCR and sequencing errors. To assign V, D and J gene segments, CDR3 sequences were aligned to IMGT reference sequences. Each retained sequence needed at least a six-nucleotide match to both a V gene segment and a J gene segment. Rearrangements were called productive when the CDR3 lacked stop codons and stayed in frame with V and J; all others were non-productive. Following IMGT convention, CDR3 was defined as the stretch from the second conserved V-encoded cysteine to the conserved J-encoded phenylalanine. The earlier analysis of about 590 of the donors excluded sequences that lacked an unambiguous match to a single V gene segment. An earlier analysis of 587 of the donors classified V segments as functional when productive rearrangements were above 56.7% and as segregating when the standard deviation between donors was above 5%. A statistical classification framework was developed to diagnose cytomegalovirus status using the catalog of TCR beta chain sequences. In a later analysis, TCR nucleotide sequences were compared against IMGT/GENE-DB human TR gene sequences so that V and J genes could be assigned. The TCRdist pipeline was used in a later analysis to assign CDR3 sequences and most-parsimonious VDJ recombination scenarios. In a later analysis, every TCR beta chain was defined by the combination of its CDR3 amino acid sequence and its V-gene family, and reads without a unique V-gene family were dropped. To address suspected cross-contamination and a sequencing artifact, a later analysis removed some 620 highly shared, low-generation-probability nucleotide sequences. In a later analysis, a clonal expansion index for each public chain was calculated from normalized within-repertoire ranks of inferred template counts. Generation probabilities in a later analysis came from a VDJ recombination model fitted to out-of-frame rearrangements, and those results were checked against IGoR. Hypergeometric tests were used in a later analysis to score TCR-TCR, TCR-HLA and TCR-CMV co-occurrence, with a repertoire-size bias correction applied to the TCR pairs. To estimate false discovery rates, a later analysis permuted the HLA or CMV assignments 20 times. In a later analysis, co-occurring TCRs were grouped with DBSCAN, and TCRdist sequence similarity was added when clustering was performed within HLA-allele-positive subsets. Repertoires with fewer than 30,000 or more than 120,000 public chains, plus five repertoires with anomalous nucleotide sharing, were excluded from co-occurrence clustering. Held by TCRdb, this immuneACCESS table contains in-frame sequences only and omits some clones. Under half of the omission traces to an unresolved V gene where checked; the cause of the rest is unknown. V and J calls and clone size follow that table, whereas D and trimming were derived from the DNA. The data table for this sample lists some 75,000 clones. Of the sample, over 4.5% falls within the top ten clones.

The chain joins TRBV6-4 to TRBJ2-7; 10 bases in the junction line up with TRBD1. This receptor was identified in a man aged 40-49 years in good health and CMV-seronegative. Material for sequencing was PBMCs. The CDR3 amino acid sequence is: CATGPGQGPYEQYF. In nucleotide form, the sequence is TGTGCCACCGGACCGGGACAGGGGCCCTACGAGCAGTACTTC.